Detailed here is one T cell receptor (beta chain). These data are taken from a study of blood T cell repertoires in COVID-19. On the study more broadly: Samples of COVID-19 (acute and convalescent) were obtained from the United States, Italy and Spain.

CDR1 and CDR2 (germline): SGHNT, YYREEE (reference sequence). Trimming removed 4 bases from V and 14 bases from J; junction bases left unmatched: 16. This CDR3 is 17 amino acids long. Original handling: Amplification of reference gene primers provided the estimated nucleated cell counts. Method: immunoSEQ multiplex PCR; TCRdb's copy keeps in-frame clones and lacks some. The V and J calls and the clone size are those of that table, but D and trimming were determined from the DNA. The table shows 150,000 to 200,000 clones, with nearly 80% occurring only once. The sample comprised peripheral blood. V is TRBV5-4 and J is TRBJ2-1; 15 bases agree with TRBD2. This sequence originates from a woman older than 75 with acute or convalescent COVID-19. Written as DNA, the CDR3 is TGTGCCAGCAGCGCCGGGACCCTCGGGACTAGCGGGAGGCAAGAGTTCTTC. It translates to CASSAGTLGTSGRQEFF.